This TCR beta chain was captured by sequencing in a study of cytomegalovirus exposure and HLA in healthy donors. In the PCR, 60 Vbeta and 13 Jbeta primers were used. This table comes from immunoSEQ multiplex PCR, and its TCRdb copy is limited to in-frame clones, with some not included. This sample has 55,000 to 70,000 clones, with 86% found just once. The V end lost 3 bases, the J end lost 3 bases, and 5 bases lay between the germline ends. Germline assignment: CDR1 SGHTA and CDR2 FQGTGA. CDR3 length equals 13 residues. Sequenced material: PBMCs. The TCR sequence derives from a woman aged 30 to 39 in good health and CMV-seronegative. The rearrangement joins TRBV7-3 to TRBJ2-2; D gene uncertain. The CDR3 DNA is TGTGCCAGCAGCTTGGCAGACACCGGGGAGCTGTTTTTT. Amino acid sequence: CASSLADTGELFF.